This TCR beta chain was obtained from a study of T cell responses to AZD1222 COVID-19 vaccine. About the study: Recipients boosted at about 4 weeks or about 12 weeks are pooled. Notes on the study in general: Every sample of the repertoires postdated the peak T cell response. Along spike, vaccine-associated CD4 TCRs were found throughout, with dominance at 160-218 and 743-854.

The germline CDR1 and CDR2 sequences are SNHLY and FYNNEI. Trimming removed 3 bases at V and 7 bases at J, with 9 bases between. This CDR3 region has 13 residues. The assay was immunoSEQ multiplex PCR, and TCRdb's table has in-frame clones only and misses some. The profile shows 100,000 or so clones, around nine tenths of them singletons. A word on this clone: The antigen remains undetermined.

The chain combines TRBV2 with TRBJ1-4; D may be TRBD1 (5 bases). The sequencing used peripheral blood, collected on day 0 of AZD1222 vaccination. The sequence was collected from an adult in good health. CDR3 region: CASSERRGEKLFF. The CDR3 DNA sequence: TGTGCCAGCAGTGAGAGAAGGGGTGAAAAACTGTTTTTT.